This TCR beta chain was profiled in a study of blood T cell repertoires in COVID-19. On the study more broadly: COVID-19 samples collected from the United States, Italy and Spain covered acute and convalescent phases. In each case, the material was cDNA or gDNA derived from T cells, B-cell-depleted T cells, or PBMCs.

The CDR3 sequence is 15 residues long. V was clipped by 5 bases and J by 8 bases; unmatched bases: 14. The germline gives CDR1 LNHNV, CDR2 YYDKDF (reference sequence). Libraries were prepared by immunoSEQ multiplex PCR; TCRdb keeps only in-frame clonotypes and omits some of them. This table has about 190,000 clones, approximately 90% appearing once. This TCR derives from a man between 50 and 59 years old with acute or convalescent COVID-19. The sequencing input was peripheral blood. This chain connects TRBV15 to TRBJ1-1; 7 positions agree with TRBD1. This CDR3 reads CATSGNRGRFPEAFF. The CDR3 DNA sequence: TGTGCCACCAGCGGAAACAGGGGTCGATTCCCAGAAGCTTTCTTT. The variable domain in full, completed from reference TRBV15 and TRBJ1-1, reads DAMVIQNPRYQVTQFGKPVTLSCSQTLNHNVMYWYQQKSSQAPKLLFHYYDKDFNNEADTPDNFQSRRPNTSFCFLDIRSPGLGDTAMYLCATSGNRGRFPEAFFGQGTRLTVV.